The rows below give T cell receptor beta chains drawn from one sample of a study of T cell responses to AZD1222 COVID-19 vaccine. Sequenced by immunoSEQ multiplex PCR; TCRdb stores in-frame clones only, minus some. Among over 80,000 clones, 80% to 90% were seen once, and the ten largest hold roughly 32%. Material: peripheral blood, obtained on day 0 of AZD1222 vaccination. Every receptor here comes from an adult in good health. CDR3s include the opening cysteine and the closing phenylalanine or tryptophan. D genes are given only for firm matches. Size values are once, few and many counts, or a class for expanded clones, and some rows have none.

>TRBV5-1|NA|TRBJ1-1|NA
CASRKQGNTEAFF
TGCGCCAGCAGAAAGCAGGGGAACACTGAAGCTTTCTTT
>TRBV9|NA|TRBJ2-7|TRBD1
CASSSPGQGGEQYF
TGTGCCAGCAGCTCTCCGGGACAGGGGGGCGAGCAGTACTTC
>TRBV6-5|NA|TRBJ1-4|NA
CASTEAGWGEKLFF
TGTGCCAGCACCGAGGCAGGGTGGGGTGAAAAACTGTTTTTT
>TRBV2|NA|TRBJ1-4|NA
CASRSSATNEKLFF
TGTGCCAGTAGGAGTTCAGCAACTAATGAAAAACTGTTTTTT
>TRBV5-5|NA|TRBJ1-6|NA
CASSLGLGGGAGENSPLHF
TGTGCCAGCAGCCTTGGGTTAGGCGGAGGGGCCGGGGAAAATTCACCCCTCCACTTT
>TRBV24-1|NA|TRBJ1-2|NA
CATSEGYGYTF
TGTGCCACCAGTGAGGGGTATGGCTACACCTTC
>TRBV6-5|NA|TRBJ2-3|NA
CASKSPGVTDTQYF
TGTGCCAGCAAATCGCCGGGAGTCACAGATACGCAGTATTTT
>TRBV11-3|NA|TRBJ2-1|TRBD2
CASSLRTSGMNEQFF
TGTGCCAGCAGCTTAAGGACTAGCGGGATGAATGAGCAGTTCTTC
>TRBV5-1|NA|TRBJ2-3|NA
CASSPARPDTDTQYF
TGCGCCAGCAGCCCGGCTCGGCCGGATACAGATACGCAGTATTTT
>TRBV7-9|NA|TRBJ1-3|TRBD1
CASSIGQGLSGNTIYF
TGTGCCAGCAGCATTGGACAGGGTCTCTCTGGAAACACCATATATTTT
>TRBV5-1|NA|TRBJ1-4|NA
CASSLPVFGNEKLFF
TGCGCCAGCAGCTTGCCGGTCTTCGGTAATGAAAAACTGTTTTTT
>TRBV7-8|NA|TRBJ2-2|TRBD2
CASSSRATSETGELFF
TGTGCCAGCAGCTCTAGGGCGACTAGCGAGACCGGGGAGCTGTTTTTT
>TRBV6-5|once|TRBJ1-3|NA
CASSYSAASGNTIYF
TGTGCCAGCAGTTACTCGGCAGCCTCTGGAAACACCATATATTTT
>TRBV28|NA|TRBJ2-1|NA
CASSLNVLVPYNEQFF
TGTGCCAGCAGTTTGAATGTTCTTGTCCCCTACAATGAGCAGTTCTTC
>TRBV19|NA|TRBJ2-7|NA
CASSIGRPKGPYEQYF
TGTGCCAGTAGTATCGGTCGCCCCAAGGGACCCTACGAGCAGTACTTC
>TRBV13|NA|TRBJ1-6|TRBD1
CASSVDRGSPLHF
TGTGCCAGCAGCGTGGACAGGGGATCACCCCTCCACTTT
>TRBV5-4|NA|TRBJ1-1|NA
CASSLGDTEAFF
TGTGCCAGCAGCTTGGGGGATACTGAAGCTTTCTTT
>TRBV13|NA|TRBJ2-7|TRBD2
CASSSRAGSYEQYF
TGTGCCAGCAGCTCCCGAGCGGGATCCTACGAGCAGTACTTC
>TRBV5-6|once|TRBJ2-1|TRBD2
CASSLGTSGRGNEQFF
TGTGCCAGCAGCTTGGGGACTAGCGGGAGGGGCAATGAGCAGTTCTTC
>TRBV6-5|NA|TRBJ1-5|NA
CASINGESNQPQHF
TGTGCCAGTATAAACGGAGAGAGCAATCAGCCCCAGCATTTT
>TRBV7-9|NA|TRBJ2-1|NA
CASSSSGLSYEQFF
TGTGCCAGCAGCTCCTCGGGACTCAGCTATGAGCAGTTCTTC
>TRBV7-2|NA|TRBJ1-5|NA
CASSLMGDQPQHF
TGTGCCAGCAGCTTAATGGGGGATCAGCCCCAGCATTTT
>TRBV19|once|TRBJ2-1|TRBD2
CASSPTPTSGSYNEQFF
TGTGCCAGTAGTCCTACCCCGACTAGCGGGAGTTACAATGAGCAGTTCTTC
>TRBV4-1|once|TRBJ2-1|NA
CASSQVDLVSYNEQFF
TGCGCCAGCAGCCAAGTTGATCTAGTCTCCTACAATGAGCAGTTCTTC
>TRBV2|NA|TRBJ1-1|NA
CASSVYRDLFLDTEAFF
TGTGCCAGCAGTGTTTACAGGGATCTGTTCTTGGACACTGAAGCTTTCTTT
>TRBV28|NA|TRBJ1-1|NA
CASSFPLLNRQQFAGAEAFF
TGTGCCAGCAGTTTTCCTCTATTGAATCGCCAGCAGTTTGCGGGTGCTGAAGCTTTCTTT
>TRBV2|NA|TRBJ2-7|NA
CASSASYEQYF
TGTGCCAGCAGCGCCTCCTACGAGCAGTACTTC
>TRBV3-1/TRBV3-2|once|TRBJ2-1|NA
CASSQDFTLGSEQFF
TGTGCCAGCAGCCAGGACTTCACTTTGGGAAGTGAGCAGTTCTTC
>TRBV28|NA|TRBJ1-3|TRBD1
CASSFFRDRAGNTIYF
TGTGCCAGCAGTTTCTTCCGGGACAGGGCTGGAAACACCATATATTTT
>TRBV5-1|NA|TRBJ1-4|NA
CASSSQPQGEKLFF
TGCGCCAGCAGTTCACAGCCCCAGGGTGAAAAACTGTTTTTT
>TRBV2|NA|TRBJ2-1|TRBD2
CATHGGGAGLAASYNEQFF
TGTGCCACCCATGGGGGGGGCGCGGGACTAGCGGCCTCCTACAATGAGCAGTTCTTC
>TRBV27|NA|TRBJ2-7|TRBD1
CASSPRGQGTFNEQYF
TGTGCCAGCAGTCCCCGGGGACAGGGGACGTTTAATGAGCAGTACTTC
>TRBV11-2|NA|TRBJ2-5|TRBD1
CASSLDTGEETQYF
TGTGCCAGCAGCTTAGATACAGGGGAGGAGACCCAGTACTTC
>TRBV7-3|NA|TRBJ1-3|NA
CASSLRFHRVSPGGNTIYF
TGTGCCAGCAGCTTGAGGTTCCACAGGGTTTCTCCGGGTGGAAACACCATATATTTT
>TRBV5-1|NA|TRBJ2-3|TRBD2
CASDLTDSLAGVRKTDTQYF
TGCGCCAGCGACTTAACTGATTCACTAGCGGGAGTTAGAAAAACAGATACGCAGTATTTT
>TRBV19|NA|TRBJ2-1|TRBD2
CACRLTSGPYNEQFF
TGTGCCTGCCGCCTGACTAGCGGGCCATACAATGAGCAGTTCTTC
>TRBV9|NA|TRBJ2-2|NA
CASSALGGVATGELFF
TGTGCCAGCAGCGCCCTAGGGGGAGTGGCCACCGGGGAGCTGTTTTTT
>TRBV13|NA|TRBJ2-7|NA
CASSYSYEQYF
TGTGCCAGCAGCTATTCCTACGAGCAGTACTTC
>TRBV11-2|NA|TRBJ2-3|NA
CASTILRGGNTQYF
TGTGCCAGCACGATCCTCCGGGGTGGAAATACGCAGTATTTT
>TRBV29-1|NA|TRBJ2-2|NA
CSVPGPGDSGELFF
TGCAGCGTCCCCGGGCCGGGGGATTCCGGGGAGCTGTTTTTT
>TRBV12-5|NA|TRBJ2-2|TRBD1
CASGPGQGATGELFF
TGTGCTAGTGGCCCCGGACAGGGGGCCACCGGGGAGCTGTTTTTT
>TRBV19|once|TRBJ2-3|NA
CASRGFRYTQYF
TGTGCCAGTAGGGGCTTTCGGTATACGCAGTATTTT
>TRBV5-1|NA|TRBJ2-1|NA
CASTLWLSYNEQFF
TGCGCCAGCACCCTCTGGCTATCCTACAATGAGCAGTTCTTC
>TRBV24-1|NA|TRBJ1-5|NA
CATSDRNDQPQHF
TGTGCCACCAGTGATCGTAACGATCAGCCCCAGCATTTT
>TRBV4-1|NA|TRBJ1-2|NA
CASSQVMSGANYGYTF
TGCGCCAGCAGCCAAGTCATGAGTGGGGCTAACTATGGCTACACCTTC
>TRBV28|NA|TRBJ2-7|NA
CASSFGTKEQYF
TGTGCCAGCAGTTTCGGGACAAAGGAGCAGTACTTC
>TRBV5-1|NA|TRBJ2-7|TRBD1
CASSLTGDKQYF
TGCGCCAGCAGCTTGACAGGGGATAAGCAGTACTTC
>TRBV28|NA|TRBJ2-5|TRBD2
CASSSGTSGRETQYF
TGTGCCAGCAGTTCCGGGACTAGCGGGAGGGAGACCCAGTACTTC
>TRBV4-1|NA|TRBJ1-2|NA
CASSPRPTFPGDYGYTF
TGCGCCAGCAGCCCACGACCTACCTTCCCAGGGGACTATGGCTACACCTTC
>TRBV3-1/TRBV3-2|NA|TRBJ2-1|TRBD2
CASSQGTSWAGNEQFF
TGTGCCAGCAGCCAAGGGACTAGCTGGGCGGGGAATGAGCAGTTCTTC
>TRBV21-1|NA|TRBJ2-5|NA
CASSNPDREQETQYF
TGTGCCAGCAGCAACCCGGACAGGGAACAAGAGACCCAGTACTTC
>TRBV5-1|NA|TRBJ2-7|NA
CASSSGTVYEQYF
TGCGCCAGCAGCTCCGGGACGGTGTACGAGCAGTACTTC
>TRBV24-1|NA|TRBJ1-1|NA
CATSRGRNTEAFF
TGTGCCACCAGCAGGGGTAGAAACACTGAAGCTTTCTTT
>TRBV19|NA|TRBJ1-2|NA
CASSMGRDYGYTF
TGTGCCAGTAGTATGGGACGGGACTATGGCTACACCTTC
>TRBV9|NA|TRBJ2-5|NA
CASSVDRFNGEETQYF
TGTGCCAGCAGCGTAGACCGGTTTAATGGCGAAGAGACCCAGTACTTC